This TCR beta chain was documented in a study of blood T cell repertoires in COVID-19. Germline CDR1 is MNHEY and CDR2 is SVGAGI. CDR3 length: 14 amino acids. The V gene end was trimmed by 6 bases and the J gene end by 6 bases; junction bases not matched to a gene: 7. Only in-frame clones appear in the TCRdb table, and some are missing; sequencing was by immunoSEQ multiplex PCR. The sample gives 250,000 to 300,000 clones, roughly nine tenths of which show up once; about 3.6% is in the top ten. The sequencing sample was made of peripheral blood. The source is a man younger than 35 with active or convalescent COVID-19. The V call is TRBV6-5, the J call TRBJ1-5; the match to TRBD1 covers 8 bases. This chain's CDR3 is CASRDGQGVQPQHF. In DNA, the CDR3 is TGTGCCAGCAGGGATGGACAGGGAGTTCAGCCCCAGCATTTT.